This TCR beta chain is from a study of T cells in Graves' hyperthyroidism and ophthalmopathy (dated by TCRdb to the late 2010s). About the full investigation: Peripheral blood was collected at initial diagnosis, before any treatment. In addition, the study compared T-cell repertoires in thyroid tissue and in blood from about 6 Graves' hyperthyroidism patients. Prospective prediction of ophthalmopathy was tested in an independent validation cohort of fewer than 20 hyperthyroidism patients and 17 patients who later progressed to ophthalmopathy. The approximately 97 discovery patients were randomly divided into training and test sets at a 7:3 ratio. According to the paper, TCR Vbeta CDR3 sequencing was carried out on about 140 peripheral blood samples, which came from 40 to 45 ophthalmopathy, some 73 hyperthyroidism and 17 progressor patients. Following sampling, methimazole starting at 30 mg daily was given to hyperthyroidism patients, and high-dose intravenous methylprednisolone was given to ophthalmopathy patients. To identify distinguishing TCR V-J signatures, a discovery cohort of about a hundred patients was used, comprising 40 to 45 with Graves' ophthalmopathy and approximately 58 with stable Graves' hyperthyroidism. Broad study findings and their caveats: During validation, the model predicted progression to ophthalmopathy a median of approximately 6 months ahead of onset, with just under 71% sensitivity and 72% to 80% specificity. No statistical method was used to set the sample size in advance, and investigators knew the group allocation. A model built on a 13 V-J signature distinguished ophthalmopathy from stable hyperthyroidism, reaching about 89% sensitivity and 81% to 83% specificity in cross-validation and 80%/75% in testing. Most expanded thyroid clonotypes (frequency above 0.001) were also found in blood, which suggests that blood repertoires may mirror thyroid immune responses.

Points on this clonotype: It lacks a known antigen. No base qualities exist here, and no much larger clone lies one base off it.

Counted from cysteine to phenylalanine, this CDR3 has 15 amino acids. The CDR3 DNA has 45 bases and is translated from base 1. CDR1 and CDR2, per the germline V gene, are SNHLY and FYNNEI. Trimming costs V 6 bases and J 4 bases, and their ends lie 15 bases apart. The TCR beta CDR3 regions were amplified from the RNA transcripts. The first round of RT-PCR for the TCR CDR3 was performed with the HTBI primer set and the Qiagen OneStep RT-PCR kit. Libraries were constructed in a second round of multiplex PCR, after which size selection and purification were carried out. Libraries were sequenced paired-end with 100 bp reads on an Illumina HiSeq2000. In the original analysis: Raw data were processed with SOAPnuke, discarding reads with adapters, uncalled bases, mean Phred below 15, or no exact constant-primer or identifier match. High-quality paired reads were merged using COPE v1.2.5, and each unique nucleotide sequence was defined as a clonotype. MiTCR v1.1 was used to align the clonotypes against IMGT TRBV, TRBD and TRBJ reference segments. The analysis included only V-J combinations with a frequency above 0.0001, which together covered approximately 99% of the repertoires. The TCS score was defined as F50 (clonal expansion) divided by E x V (chaos), with BLOSUM62-based TCRdist calculated between CDR3 peptides within each V-J. Welch's t-statistics and random forest reduced around 520 V-J features to about 12, which were used in a naive Bayes classifier (R e1071). TCRdb reanalyzed the raw reads on its own, using fastp at Q25 for trimming and MiXCR for clone calling, and kept in-frame beta chains. Entries that share a CDR3 protein sequence are merged under the most common genes and DNA. For this entry, the V and J calls and clone size follow TCRdb and not the study's own pipeline. The sample has fewer than 650,000 distinct CDR3 sequences on record, approximately 15% of them singletons. The ten largest clones represent under 7% of the sample.

Hyperthyroidism patients were newly diagnosed, had a disease duration of under 2 months, and were aged 18 to 65 years. Any patient with an uncontrolled infection, another autoimmune disease, pregnancy or lactation was excluded. Diagnoses were based on clinical symptoms, serum thyroxine and TRAb, thyroid ultrasound and orbital computed tomography. Blood from progressor patients was collected at the time of first diagnosis with hyperthyroidism, before any ophthalmopathy symptoms had appeared. PBMCs were isolated from 7.5 to 10 ml of fresh peripheral blood by Ficoll-Paque density gradient centrifugation. Patients classed as progressors first received a Graves' hyperthyroidism diagnosis and then went on to develop ophthalmopathy during follow-up. Total RNA was extracted using Trizol reagent, and RNA quality was assessed on an Agilent 2100 Bioanalyzer.

Sequenced material: blood. The receptor comes from a woman between 25 and 40 years old with Graves' hyperthyroidism that later progressed to Graves' ophthalmopathy. This chain joins TRBV2 to TRBJ2-2; the D region possibly corresponds to TRBD1 (5 bases align). The CDR3 has the sequence CASSLDPGLTGELFF. Here is the DNA: TGTGCCAGCAGCTTGGATCCAGGGCTCACCGGGGAGCTGTTTTTT.